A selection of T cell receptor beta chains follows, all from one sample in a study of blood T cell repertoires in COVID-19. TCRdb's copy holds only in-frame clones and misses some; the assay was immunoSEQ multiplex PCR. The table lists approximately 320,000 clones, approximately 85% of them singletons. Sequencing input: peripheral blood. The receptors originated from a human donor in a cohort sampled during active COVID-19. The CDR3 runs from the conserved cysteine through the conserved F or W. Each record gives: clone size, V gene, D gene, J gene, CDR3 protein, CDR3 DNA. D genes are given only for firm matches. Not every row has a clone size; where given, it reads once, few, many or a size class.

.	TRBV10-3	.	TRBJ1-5	CAISESVNSNQPQHF	TGTGCCATCAGTGAATCCGTAAATAGCAATCAGCCCCAGCATTTT
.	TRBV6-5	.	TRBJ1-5	CASRQAYNQPQHF	TGTGCCAGTCGACAGGCTTACAATCAGCCCCAGCATTTT
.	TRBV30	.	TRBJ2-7	CAWSRTAHEQYF	TGTGCCTGGAGCAGGACTGCGCACGAGCAGTACTTC
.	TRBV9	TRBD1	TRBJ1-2	CASSFRGGQSFGYTF	TGTGCCAGCAGCTTTCGGGGGGGACAGTCTTTTGGCTACACCTTC
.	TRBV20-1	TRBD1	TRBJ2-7	CSASERGQGAYEQYF	TGCAGTGCTAGTGAGAGAGGACAGGGGGCGTACGAGCAGTACTTC
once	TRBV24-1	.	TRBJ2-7	CATSDTRGIEQYF	TGTGCCACCAGTGATACCAGGGGAATCGAGCAGTACTTC
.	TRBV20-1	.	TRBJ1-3	CSASSASENTIYF	TGCAGTGCTAGTTCCGCCAGTGAAAACACCATATATTTT
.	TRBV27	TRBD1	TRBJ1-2	CASSLLGTGLYGYTF	TGTGCCAGCAGTTTACTCGGGACAGGGCTGTATGGCTACACCTTC
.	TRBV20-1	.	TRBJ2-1	CSAQGNEQFF	TGCAGTGCCCAGGGCAATGAGCAGTTCTTC
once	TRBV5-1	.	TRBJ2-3	CASSLAGRAGDTQYF	TGCGCCAGCAGCTTGGCCGGCAGGGCGGGGGATACGCAGTATTTT
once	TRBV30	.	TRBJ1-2	CAWSSQGLSYGYTF	TGTGCCTGGAGTTCCCAGGGACTTTCCTATGGCTACACCTTC
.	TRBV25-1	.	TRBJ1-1	CASSEDFLTNTEAFF	TGTGCCAGCAGTGAAGACTTCTTGACGAACACTGAAGCTTTCTTT
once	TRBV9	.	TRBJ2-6	CASSVGGTSGANVLTF	TGTGCCAGCAGCGTTGGAGGGACCTCTGGGGCCAACGTCCTGACTTTC
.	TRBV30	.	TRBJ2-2	CAWDQGITGELFF	TGTGCCTGGGACCAGGGAATCACCGGGGAGCTGTTTTTT
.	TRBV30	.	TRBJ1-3	CAWSEIQGNTIYF	TGTGCCTGGAGCGAAATACAGGGAAACACCATATATTTT
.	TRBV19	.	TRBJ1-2	CASSPQAGFNYGYTF	TGTGCCAGTAGTCCCCAAGCAGGCTTCAACTATGGCTACACCTTC
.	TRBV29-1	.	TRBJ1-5	CSVQQGVGQPQHF	TGCAGCGTTCAACAGGGAGTAGGTCAGCCCCAGCATTTT
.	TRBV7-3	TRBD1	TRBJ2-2	CASSLGTGRGGELFF	TGTGCCAGCAGCTTAGGGACAGGGCGTGGCGGGGAGCTGTTTTTT
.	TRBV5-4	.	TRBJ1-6	CASRGGDGPNGNSPLHF	TGTGCCAGCAGGGGGGGGGACGGGCCCAACGGCAATTCACCCCTCCACTTT
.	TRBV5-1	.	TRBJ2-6	CASSPPRGEVGANVLTF	TGCGCCAGCAGCCCTCCCAGGGGGGAAGTGGGGGCCAACGTCCTGACTTTC
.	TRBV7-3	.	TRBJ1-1	CASRSDSMNTEAFF	TGTGCCAGCAGGTCGGACAGCATGAACACTGAAGCTTTCTTT
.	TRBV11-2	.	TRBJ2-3	CASSLQFTDTQYF	TGTGCCAGCAGCTTACAATTCACAGATACGCAGTATTTT
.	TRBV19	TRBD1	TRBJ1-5	CASSVGQGGFQPQHF	TGTGCCAGTAGTGTGGGACAGGGAGGCTTTCAGCCCCAGCATTTT
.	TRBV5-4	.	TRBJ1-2	CASSFGGANYGYTF	TGTGCCAGCAGCTTCGGGGGAGCGAACTATGGCTACACCTTC
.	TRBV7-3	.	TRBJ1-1	CASSRGQNTEAFF	TGTGCCAGCAGCCGCGGACAGAACACTGAAGCTTTCTTT
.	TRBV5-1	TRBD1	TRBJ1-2	CASSFGARDRNAGGIYGYTF	TGCGCCAGCAGCTTTGGGGCACGGGACAGGAATGCCGGCGGAATCTATGGCTACACCTTC
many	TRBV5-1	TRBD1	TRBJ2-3	CASSFSTGATTDTQYF	TGCGCCAGCAGCTTCTCGACAGGGGCGACCACAGATACGCAGTATTTT
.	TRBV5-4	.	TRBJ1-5	CASSFGGDHNQPQHF	TGTGCCAGCAGCTTTGGGGGGGACCACAATCAGCCCCAGCATTTT
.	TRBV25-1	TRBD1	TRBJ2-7	CASSYHRGLSYEQYF	TGTGCCAGCAGTTATCACAGGGGGCTATCCTACGAGCAGTACTTC
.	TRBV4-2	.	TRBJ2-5	CASSQDHGSQETQYF	TGTGCCAGCAGCCAAGATCATGGTAGCCAAGAGACCCAGTACTTC
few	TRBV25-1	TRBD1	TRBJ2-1	CASSAKHPGQGHNEQFF	TGTGCCAGCAGTGCAAAGCACCCGGGACAGGGGCACAATGAGCAGTTCTTC